A selection of T cell receptor beta chains follows, all from one sample in a study of blood T cells in healthy people across ages. TCRdb itself ran the 5' RACE reads through MiXCR, one entry per CDR3 protein. The sample lists some 700,000 distinct CDR3 sequences, over 20% occurring once. Specimen: blood. These receptor sequences come from a man between 65 and 85 years old in good health. The CDR3 runs from the conserved cysteine through the conserved F or W. Fields, in order: J gene, clone size, V gene, D gene, CDR3 protein, CDR3 DNA. A D gene is named only where the DNA matches it firmly. The listing skips clone size in some rows; elsewhere it reads once, few, many or a size class.

TRBJ2-1 | few | TRBV3-1 | TRBD2 | CASSRRGLAGLGEQFF | TGTGCCAGCAGCAGGAGGGGACTAGCGGGATTGGGTGAGCAGTTCTTC
TRBJ2-5 | few | TRBV11-2 | - | CASSPNVGKQETQYF | TGTGCCAGCAGCCCTAACGTGGGTAAACAAGAGACCCAGTACTTC
TRBJ2-1 | few | TRBV7-3 | - | CASSPLGTPQEQFF | TGTGCCAGCAGCCCGCTCGGGACTCCTCAGGAGCAGTTCTTC
TRBJ2-3 | few | TRBV2 | - | CASSALAPSLDTQYF | TGTGCCAGCAGTGCTCTAGCCCCATCCCTAGATACGCAGTATTTT
TRBJ2-5 | few | TRBV28 | - | CASSYSWGTQYF | TGTGCCAGCAGTTACTCTTGGGGGACCCAGTACTTC
TRBJ1-4 | - | TRBV3-1 | - | CASSQVVTGDGKLFF | TGTGCCAGCAGCCAAGTTGTAACAGGTGATGGAAAACTGTTTTTT
TRBJ2-3 | - | TRBV7-3 | - | CASSLRGTVVGADTQYF | TGTGCCAGCAGCTTAAGAGGCACGGTAGTGGGTGCAGATACGCAGTATTTT
TRBJ2-7 | - | TRBV6-1 | - | CASSVGGALSYEQYF | TGTGCCAGCAGTGTTGGGGGCGCCTTGTCCTACGAGCAGTACTTC
TRBJ1-1 | - | TRBV15 | - | CATGEGGTEAFF | TGTGCCACCGGGGAGGGAGGGACTGAAGCTTTCTTT
TRBJ2-3 | few | TRBV3-1 | - | CASSPGPSSIPDTQYF | TGTGCCAGCAGCCCAGGGCCTTCCTCCATTCCAGATACGCAGTATTTT
TRBJ1-4 | few | TRBV5-1 | - | CASNFAGTPNEKLFF | TGCGCCAGCAATTTCGCCGGGACACCCAATGAAAAACTGTTTTTT
TRBJ1-2 | few | TRBV29-1 | - | CSVGAGGLYDYTF | TGCAGCGTTGGTGCCGGCGGACTATATGACTACACCTTC
TRBJ2-7 | - | TRBV21-1 | - | CASSGGILSYEQYF | TGTGCCAGCAGCGGTGGGATCTTATCCTACGAGCAGTACTTC
TRBJ1-1 | - | TRBV7-9 | - | CASSLSGWGTEAFF | TGTGCCAGCAGCTTATCGGGGTGGGGCACTGAAGCTTTCTTT
TRBJ1-1 | - | TRBV11-2 | TRBD1 | CASSSPLGTGGTEAFF | TGTGCCAGCAGCTCACCACTTGGGACAGGGGGAACTGAAGCTTTCTTT
TRBJ1-4 | few | TRBV3-1 | - | CASSQDSGSEKLFF | TGTGCCAGCAGCCAAGATAGTGGAAGTGAAAAACTGTTTTTT
TRBJ2-3 | few | TRBV14 | - | CASSQTTPTQYF | TGTGCCAGCAGCCAGACGACACCTACGCAGTATTTT
TRBJ2-5 | - | TRBV20-1 | TRBD2 | CSAWLAGLSETQYF | TGCAGTGCTTGGCTAGCGGGTTTATCGGAGACCCAGTACTTC
TRBJ2-7 | - | TRBV20-1 | - | CSAPRGGRYEQYF | TGCAGTGCTCCGAGGGGGGGGCGGTACGAGCAGTACTTC
TRBJ2-7 | - | TRBV7-8 | TRBD2 | CASSSNGLAGSYEQYF | TGTGCCAGCAGCTCAAATGGACTAGCGGGGTCCTACGAGCAGTACTTC
TRBJ1-2 | - | TRBV4-3 | - | CASSQDARGWVYGYTF | TGCGCCAGCAGCCAAGATGCGCGGGGTTGGGTCTATGGCTACACCTTC
TRBJ2-5 | - | TRBV3-1 | TRBD2 | CASSQVSGRALYQETQYF | TGTGCCAGCAGCCAAGTTAGCGGGAGGGCCCTATACCAAGAGACCCAGTACTTC
TRBJ2-7 | - | TRBV29-1 | - | CSVPSTSGETYEQYF | TGCAGCGTTCCCTCTACGTCAGGGGAAACTTACGAGCAGTACTTC
TRBJ2-1 | few | TRBV3-1 | - | CASSQIPGSSSYNEQFF | TGTGCCAGCAGCCAAATCCCAGGGTCAAGCTCCTACAATGAGCAGTTCTTC
TRBJ1-2 | few | TRBV27 | TRBD1 | CASRLGTGINYGYTF | TGTGCCAGCAGGTTAGGGACAGGAATTAACTATGGCTACACCTTC
TRBJ1-3 | few | TRBV7-6 | - | CASSPGTSGNTIYF | TGTGCCAGCAGCCCCGGGACCTCTGGAAACACCATATATTTT
TRBJ2-1 | - | TRBV24-1 | TRBD2 | CATSGSGGVYNEQFF | TGTGCCACCAGTGGGAGCGGGGGGGTATACAATGAGCAGTTCTTC
TRBJ2-2 | - | TRBV18 | - | CASSPGPRVNPNTGELFF | TGTGCCAGCTCACCGGGACCCAGGGTGAACCCCAACACCGGGGAGCTGTTTTTT
TRBJ1-4 | - | TRBV6-1 | TRBD1 | CASGGQGGEKLFF | TGTGCCAGCGGTGGGCAGGGGGGGGAAAAACTGTTTTTT
TRBJ2-3 | - | TRBV3-1 | - | CASSHPRDTQYF | TGTGCCAGCAGCCACCCTCGGGATACGCAGTATTTT
TRBJ2-5 | once | TRBV3-1 | TRBD2 | CASYSGMAETQYF | TGTGCCAGCTACAGCGGGATGGCAGAGACCCAGTACTTC
TRBJ2-1 | few | TRBV9 | TRBD1 | CASSTYTGGNEQFF | TGTGCCAGCAGCACCTATACAGGGGGCAATGAGCAGTTCTTC